This T cell receptor beta chain appears in the sequencing data of a study of lymphopenia after photon versus proton radiotherapy (dated by TCRdb to between 2017 and 2020). In the study overall: The study compared the immunological effects of photon versus proton radiation therapy in patients with gastrointestinal tumors who developed high-grade lymphopenia. The goal of the study was to describe how the two radiation modalities differ in their effects on the immune system. The 15 to 25 patients in the cohort had gastrointestinal tumors, were treated with either photon or proton therapy, and subsequently developed lymphopenia. Paper-wide results and their limitations: The authors looked at the survival association only in patients who died, and they framed better survival with proton therapy as a possibility rather than a demonstrated result. Across the cohort, an inverse correlation was found between a larger post-nadir drop in TCR diversity and overall survival time among patients who died. After the lymphocyte count nadir, photon-treated repertoires showed oligoclonal expansion, especially of CD8+ Temra cells, which drove the drop in diversity. Proton-treated patients stayed relatively stable during treatment, while photon-treated patients lost naive T cells and TCR diversity and gained effector/memory populations.

Libraries were made using the immunoSEQ multiplex PCR assay. Deep sequencing of rearranged TCR beta loci, alongside multiparametric flow cytometry, was used to profile T cell repertoires. Entries here come from immuneACCESS through TCRdb and include only in-frame sequences with V and J called. Some clones fail to appear in such tables; in the studies checked, an unresolved V gene covers under half of the shortfall, and the cause of the remainder is unknown. The sample contains about 45,000 clones, 85% of them found a single time. In total, the top ten clones hold 2.2% of the sample. Worth noting for this clone: It lacks a known antigen. Base-call qualities are not available, and no considerably larger clone is one nucleotide away.

From its cysteine to its phenylalanine, the CDR3 spans 13 amino acids. The kept DNA is CDR3 alone, 39 bases in frame from the first base. V is reduced by 6 bases and J by 5 bases, leaving a spacing of 13 bases between them. According to the germline V gene, CDR1 reads SNHLY and CDR2 reads FYNNEI. The receptor's source is a man in his forties or fifties with gastric cancer. The sequence joins TRBV2 to TRBJ2-5; the best D guess is TRBD1, with 6 bases matching. Sample: peripheral blood, taken from a patient treated with photon-based radiotherapy. The DNA is TGTGCCAGCAGCGCACAGGGTCAGGAGACCCAGTACTTC. The translation is CASSAQGQETQYF.